The rows below give T cell receptor beta chains drawn from one sample of a study of cytomegalovirus exposure and HLA in healthy donors. Data came from immunoSEQ multiplex PCR; TCRdb stores just in-frame clones and leaves some out. The sample shows roughly 100,000 clones, about 71% of them seen only once. The sequencing input was PBMCs. Receptors were obtained from a woman aged 45-60 years in good health and CMV-seronegative. CDR3s include the opening cysteine and the closing phenylalanine or tryptophan. The order of the fields is D gene, clone size, J gene, V gene, CDR3 protein, CDR3 DNA. D genes are given only for firm matches. The listing skips clone size in some rows; elsewhere it reads once, few, many or a size class.

d_call: NA; clone_size: once; j_call: TRBJ2-7; v_call: TRBV2; cdr3_aa: CASSDGGSSYEQYF; cdr3_nt: TGTGCCAGCAGTGATGGGGGGAGCTCCTACGAGCAGTACTTC
d_call: TRBD1; clone_size: NA; j_call: TRBJ1-1; v_call: TRBV29-1; cdr3_aa: CSFGTGVSNTEAFF; cdr3_nt: TGCAGCTTCGGGACAGGGGTATCAAACACTGAAGCTTTCTTT
d_call: NA; clone_size: NA; j_call: TRBJ1-4; v_call: TRBV9; cdr3_aa: CASGETQEGFEKLFF; cdr3_nt: TGTGCCAGCGGCGAGACACAGGAGGGTTTTGAAAAACTGTTTTTT
d_call: NA; clone_size: NA; j_call: TRBJ2-1; v_call: TRBV6-6; cdr3_aa: CASSFTDTSNEQFF; cdr3_nt: TGTGCCAGCAGTTTCACCGACACGTCCAATGAGCAGTTCTTC
d_call: TRBD1; clone_size: NA; j_call: TRBJ1-5; v_call: TRBV6-1; cdr3_aa: CASSLTGGQPQHF; cdr3_nt: TGTGCCAGCAGTTTAACAGGGGGCCAGCCCCAGCATTTT
d_call: TRBD1; clone_size: NA; j_call: TRBJ1-1; v_call: TRBV7-8; cdr3_aa: CASSLPWDRLNTEAFF; cdr3_nt: TGTGCCAGCAGCTTACCCTGGGACAGACTGAACACTGAAGCTTTCTTT
d_call: NA; clone_size: few; j_call: TRBJ2-1; v_call: TRBV7-9; cdr3_aa: CASSPIGWEPTAYNEQFF; cdr3_nt: TGTGCCAGCAGCCCCATAGGGTGGGAGCCAACGGCCTACAATGAGCAGTTCTTC
d_call: NA; clone_size: NA; j_call: TRBJ1-1; v_call: TRBV25-1; cdr3_aa: CASSYRENTEAFF; cdr3_nt: TGTGCCAGCAGTTACCGCGAGAACACTGAAGCTTTCTTT
d_call: NA; clone_size: NA; j_call: TRBJ1-3; v_call: TRBV7-2; cdr3_aa: CASSLLGVGNTIYF; cdr3_nt: TGTGCCAGCAGCTTACTAGGGGTCGGAAACACCATATATTTT
d_call: NA; clone_size: NA; j_call: TRBJ1-1; v_call: TRBV6-5; cdr3_aa: CASSTGIIHTEAFF; cdr3_nt: TGTGCCAGCTCCACAGGGATCATTCACACTGAAGCTTTCTTT
d_call: NA; clone_size: NA; j_call: TRBJ2-3; v_call: TRBV29-1; cdr3_aa: CSVEDISGQGQGGTQYF; cdr3_nt: TGCAGCGTTGAAGATATTTCCGGACAGGGTCAGGGGGGGACGCAGTATTTT
d_call: NA; clone_size: few; j_call: TRBJ2-7; v_call: TRBV2; cdr3_aa: CASSDRSGRKSYEQYF; cdr3_nt: TGTGCCAGCAGTGACCGTAGCGGAAGAAAATCCTACGAGCAGTACTTC
d_call: NA; clone_size: NA; j_call: TRBJ2-1; v_call: TRBV7-8; cdr3_aa: CASSSDGMKQFF; cdr3_nt: TGTGCCAGCAGCTCGGACGGGATGAAGCAGTTCTTC
d_call: TRBD1; clone_size: once; j_call: TRBJ2-7; v_call: TRBV19; cdr3_aa: CASSIGDRADTYEQYF; cdr3_nt: TGTGCCAGTAGTATAGGGGACAGGGCGGATACGTACGAGCAGTACTTC
d_call: NA; clone_size: NA; j_call: TRBJ2-2; v_call: TRBV28; cdr3_aa: CASRGPGVSTGELFF; cdr3_nt: TGTGCCAGCAGGGGGCCAGGGGTGAGCACCGGGGAGCTGTTTTTT
d_call: NA; clone_size: NA; j_call: TRBJ2-2; v_call: TRBV21-1; cdr3_aa: CASSKVKGAGGRGGGELFF; cdr3_nt: TGTGCCAGCAGCAAAGTTAAGGGGGCGGGAGGGCGAGGTGGCGGGGAGCTGTTTTTT
d_call: NA; clone_size: NA; j_call: TRBJ1-5; v_call: TRBV7-9; cdr3_aa: CASSVGAYSNQPQHF; cdr3_nt: TGTGCCAGCAGCGTCGGAGCGTATAGCAATCAGCCCCAGCATTTT
d_call: NA; clone_size: few; j_call: TRBJ1-2; v_call: TRBV29-1; cdr3_aa: CSVLSYGYTF; cdr3_nt: TGCAGCGTTTTGTCTTATGGCTACACCTTC
d_call: NA; clone_size: NA; j_call: TRBJ2-7; v_call: TRBV15; cdr3_aa: CATSRDVAAAFYEQYF; cdr3_nt: TGTGCCACCAGCAGAGATGTAGCCGCTGCCTTCTACGAGCAGTACTTC
d_call: TRBD1; clone_size: NA; j_call: TRBJ2-4; v_call: TRBV2; cdr3_aa: CASSERGQGWIKNIQYF; cdr3_nt: TGTGCCAGCAGTGAAAGAGGACAGGGTTGGATCAAAAACATTCAGTACTTC
d_call: TRBD1; clone_size: few; j_call: TRBJ2-3; v_call: TRBV5-6; cdr3_aa: CASIGQVGDTQYF; cdr3_nt: TGTGCCAGCATCGGACAGGTAGGAGATACGCAGTATTTT
d_call: TRBD1; clone_size: few; j_call: TRBJ2-1; v_call: TRBV25-1; cdr3_aa: CASRTTGGNEQFF; cdr3_nt: TGTGCCAGCAGGACTACAGGGGGGAATGAGCAGTTCTTC
d_call: NA; clone_size: few; j_call: TRBJ2-7; v_call: TRBV6-5; cdr3_aa: CASRRIGTFTEQYF; cdr3_nt: TGTGCCAGCAGGCGTATCGGGACATTCACCGAGCAGTACTTC
d_call: TRBD1; clone_size: once; j_call: TRBJ2-1; v_call: TRBV6-4; cdr3_aa: CASSDSRGGADEQFF; cdr3_nt: TGTGCCAGCAGTGACTCGAGAGGGGGCGCAGATGAGCAGTTCTTC
d_call: NA; clone_size: NA; j_call: TRBJ2-6; v_call: TRBV18; cdr3_aa: CASSPSSGANVLTF; cdr3_nt: TGTGCCAGCTCCCCCTCGTCTGGGGCCAACGTCCTGACTTTC
d_call: TRBD2; clone_size: once; j_call: TRBJ2-3; v_call: TRBV9; cdr3_aa: CASSETSGRATDTQYF; cdr3_nt: TGTGCCAGCAGCGAGACTAGCGGGAGGGCCACAGATACGCAGTATTTT
d_call: TRBD2; clone_size: NA; j_call: TRBJ2-3; v_call: TRBV11-3; cdr3_aa: CASSAGTSGADTQYF; cdr3_nt: TGTGCCAGCAGCGCCGGGACTAGCGGGGCAGATACGCAGTATTTT